The clone carrying this T cell receptor beta chain was counted between two and nine times. The investigators amplified TCR beta CDR3 regions from RNA transcripts. The HTBI primer set was used in a first-round RT-PCR of the TCR CDR3. TCRdb ran MiXCR on the multiplex PCR reads and lists one entry per CDR3 protein. Of some 490,000 distinct CDR3 sequences in the sample, less than 25% were seen once. The sample is drawn from a study of T cells in Graves' hyperthyroidism and ophthalmopathy. About the study: Sampling of peripheral blood happened at initial diagnosis, prior to any treatment.

There are 14 residues in the CDR3. CDR1 and CDR2 (germline): SGHTA, FQGNSA. Trimming took 5 bases from V and 3 from J, leaving 11 bases between them. Among ophthalmopathy patients, the Clinical Activity Score reached at least 3, the NOSPECS grade reached at least 4, and duration remained under 3 months. More than 8 ml fresh peripheral blood yielded the PBMCs. The TCR comes from a woman in her seventies with Graves' ophthalmopathy. The rearrangement uses TRBV7-2 and TRBJ1-5; no reliable D call. The sample consisted of blood. CDR3 in DNA: TGTGCCAGCAGCACCGACGGGAACAATCAGCCCCAGCATTTT. It yields the protein CASSTDGNNQPQHF. Using reference TRBV7-2 and TRBJ1-5 for the parts outside the CDR3, the full variable domain is GAGVSQSPSNKVTEKGKDVELRCDPISGHTALYWYRQSLGQGLEFLIYFQGNSAPDKSGLPSDRFSAERTGGSVSTLTIQRTQQEDSAVYLCASSTDGNNQPQHFGDGTRLSIL.